The 5 T cell receptor beta chains presented below share a single source sample, sequenced in a study of T cell clonality in common variable immunodeficiency. Profiling relied on immunoSEQ multiplex PCR, and the TCRdb table lists in-frame clones only, not all of them. The profile covers tens of thousands of clones, none occurring a single time. Sequencing used peripheral blood mononuclear cells. Receptors were obtained from a person aged 18-70 years in good health.

This clone was observed a handful of times. A far larger clone lies a single base away; this is likely a read error. The CDR3 extends 3 residues past the end of the read, so its final part is completed from the germline J gene. The chain recombines TRBV18 with TRBJ2-5; D unresolved. Germline assignment: CDR1 KGHSH and CDR2 LQKENI. The CDR3 length is 13 residues. CDR3 bases read: TGTCCCAGCTCACCGCGGATCCGAGAGACC. Amino acid sequence: CPSSPRIRET. The entire CDR3 is CPSSPRIRETQYF. Based on the CDR3 plus reference TRBV18 and TRBJ2-5, the full variable domain is NAGVMQNPRHLVRRRGQEARLRCSPMKGHSHVYWYRQLPEEGLKFMVYLQKENIIDESGMPKERFSAEFPKEGPSILRIQQVVRGDSAAYFCPSSPRIRETQYFGPGTRLLVL.

This clone has at least ten counts. The read terminates 3 residues before the CDR3 end, so the remaining end is supplied by the germline J gene. The V call is TRBV10-1, the J call TRBJ1-2, with D perhaps matching TRBD1 (5 bases). With 8 bases removed from V and 3 bases from J, the gap between germline ends came to 19 bases. The CDR3 consists of 15 residues. Germline V gene data show CDR1 as WNHNN and CDR2 as SYGVQD (reference sequence). The CDR3: CASSGDSSADYGYTF. Partial CDR3 DNA: TGCGCCAGCTCTGGGGACTCATCTGCGGACTATGGC.

This clone showed up many times. The sequenced part of the CDR3 DNA is TGTGCCAGCAGTCCCTACGGACAGGCCCGCACAGATACG. Translating it yields CASSPYGQARTDT. The whole CDR3 protein is CASSPYGQARTDTQYF. The rearrangement links TRBV27 to TRBJ2-3, with 7 positions matching TRBD1. Read coverage stops 3 residues before the CDR3 terminus; the germline J gene supplies the remainder. Germline V CDR1 and CDR2: MNHEY, SMNVEV (reference sequence). The CDR3 contains 16 residues. V lost 5 bases to trimming and J lost 1 base; unmatched junction nucleotides: 9.

This clone was counted at least ten times. The read gets to within 3 residues of the CDR3 end, and the germline J gene fills in the rest. The chain couples TRBV19 to TRBJ2-6, with a possible D match to TRBD1 (6 bases). The CDR3 covers 17 residues. CDR1 is LNHDA, CDR2 SQIVND, per germline (reference sequence). V was trimmed by 3 bases and J by 1 base, leaving 13 bases between them. The chain's CDR3 is CASSILYTGSGANVLTF. CDR3 bases read: TGTGCCAGTAGTATCCTTTACACAGGGTCTGGGGCCAACGTC.

This clone was observed many times. Coverage ceases 3 residues before the CDR3 finishes, and the germline J gene fills in the end. This chain links TRBV18 with TRBJ2-2; a weak D match, TRBD1 (5 bases). V shed 6 bases and J shed 5 bases, with 16 bases lying between them. The germline V gene encodes CDR1 KGHSH and CDR2 LQKENI. The CDR3 runs 15 residues. Partial CDR3 DNA: TGTGCCAGCTCCCTCGTCAGGGTTGGAACCGGGGAG. Translated, it gives CASSLVRVGTGE. The full CDR3 protein reads CASSLVRVGTGELFF.